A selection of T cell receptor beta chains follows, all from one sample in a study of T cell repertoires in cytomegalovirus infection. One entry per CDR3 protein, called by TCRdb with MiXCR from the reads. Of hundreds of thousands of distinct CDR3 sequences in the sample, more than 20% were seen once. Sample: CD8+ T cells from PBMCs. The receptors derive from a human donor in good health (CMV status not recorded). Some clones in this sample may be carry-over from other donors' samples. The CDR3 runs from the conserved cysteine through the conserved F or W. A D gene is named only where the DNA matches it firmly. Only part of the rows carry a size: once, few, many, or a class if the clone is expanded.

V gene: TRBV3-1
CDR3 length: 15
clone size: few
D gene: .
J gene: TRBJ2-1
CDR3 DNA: TGTGCCAGCAGCCCGAGGCCGGGACTTAACAATGAGCAGTTCTTC
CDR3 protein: CASSPRPGLNNEQFF

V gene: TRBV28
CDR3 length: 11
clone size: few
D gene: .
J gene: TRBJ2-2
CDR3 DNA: TGTGCCAGCGCGAACACCGGGGAGCTGTTTTTT
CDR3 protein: CASANTGELFF

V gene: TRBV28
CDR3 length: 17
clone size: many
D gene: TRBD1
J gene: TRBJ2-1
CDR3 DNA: TGTGCCAGCAGTTTATTCTCCGGGACAGCCTTTTACAATGAGCAGTTCTTC
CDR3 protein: CASSLFSGTAFYNEQFF

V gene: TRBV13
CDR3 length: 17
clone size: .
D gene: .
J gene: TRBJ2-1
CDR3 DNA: TGTGCCAGCAGATTAGGGATGGGGCTAGGGGACTACAATGAGCAGTTCTTC
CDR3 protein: CASRLGMGLGDYNEQFF

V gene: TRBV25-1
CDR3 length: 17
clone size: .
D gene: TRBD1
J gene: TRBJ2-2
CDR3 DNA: TGTGCCAGCAGTGCGGGACAGGGGGTCTGGAACACCGGGGAGCTGTTTTTT
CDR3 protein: CASSAGQGVWNTGELFF

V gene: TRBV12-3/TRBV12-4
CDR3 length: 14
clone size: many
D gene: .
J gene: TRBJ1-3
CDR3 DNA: TGTGCCAGCAGTACCGGACATGAAGGAAACACCATATATTTT
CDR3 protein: CASSTGHEGNTIYF

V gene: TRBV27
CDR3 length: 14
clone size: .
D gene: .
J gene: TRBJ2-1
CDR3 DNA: TGTGCCAGCAGTGCCCGGGACACTTACAATGAGCAGTTCTTC
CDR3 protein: CASSARDTYNEQFF

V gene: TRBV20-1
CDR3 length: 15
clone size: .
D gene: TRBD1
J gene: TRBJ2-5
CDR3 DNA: TGCAGTGCTAGAGATGGGACAGTAACCAAAGAGACCCAGTACTTC
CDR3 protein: CSARDGTVTKETQYF

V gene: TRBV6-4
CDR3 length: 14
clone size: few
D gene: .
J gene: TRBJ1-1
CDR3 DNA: TGTGCCAGCAGTCAGGACGGAGAGAACACTGAAGCTTTCTTT
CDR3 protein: CASSQDGENTEAFF

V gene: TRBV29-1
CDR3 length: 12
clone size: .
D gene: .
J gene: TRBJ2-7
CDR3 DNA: TGCAGCGTGGCGGCCGGGTACCACGAGCAGTACTTC
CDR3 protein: CSVAAGYHEQYF

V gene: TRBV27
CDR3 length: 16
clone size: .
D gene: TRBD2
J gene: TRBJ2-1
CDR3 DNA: TGTGCCAGCAGTTTATCGAGAAGCGGGGGGACCGATGAGCAGTTCTTC
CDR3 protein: CASSLSRSGGTDEQFF

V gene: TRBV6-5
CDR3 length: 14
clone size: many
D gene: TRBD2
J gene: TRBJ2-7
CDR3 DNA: TGTGCCAGCAGTACTAGCGGTTCCCCCTACGAGCAGTACTTC
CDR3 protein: CASSTSGSPYEQYF

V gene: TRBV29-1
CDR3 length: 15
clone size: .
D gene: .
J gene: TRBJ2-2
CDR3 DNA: TGCAGCGTTGCATCAAGGCAGGAGAACACCGGGGAGCTGTTTTTT
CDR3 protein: CSVASRQENTGELFF

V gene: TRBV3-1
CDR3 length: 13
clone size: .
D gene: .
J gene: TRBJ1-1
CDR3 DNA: TGTGCCAGCAGCCTCAAAAGGGTTACCGAAGCTTTCTTT
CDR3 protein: CASSLKRVTEAFF

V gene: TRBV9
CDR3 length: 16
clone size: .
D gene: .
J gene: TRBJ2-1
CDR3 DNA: TGTGCCAGCAGCCCCCCTGGCGGGGGCCAGGAAAATGAGCAGTTCTTC
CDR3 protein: CASSPPGGGQENEQFF

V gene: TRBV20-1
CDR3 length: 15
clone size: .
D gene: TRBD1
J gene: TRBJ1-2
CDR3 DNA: TGCAGTGCTAGAGATCCGGGACAGTTTAACTATGGCTACACCTTC
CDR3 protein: CSARDPGQFNYGYTF

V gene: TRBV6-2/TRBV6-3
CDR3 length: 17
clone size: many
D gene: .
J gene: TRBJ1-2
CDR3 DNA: TGTGCCAGCAGTTACAGGCCCGGGACGGACCAGAACTATGGCTACACCTTC
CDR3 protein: CASSYRPGTDQNYGYTF

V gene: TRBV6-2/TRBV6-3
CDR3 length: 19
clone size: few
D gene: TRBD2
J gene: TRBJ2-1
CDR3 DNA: TGTGCCAGCAGTTACTCGCGACTAGCGGGGGCGTTCTCCTACAATGAGCAGTTCTTC
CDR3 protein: CASSYSRLAGAFSYNEQFF

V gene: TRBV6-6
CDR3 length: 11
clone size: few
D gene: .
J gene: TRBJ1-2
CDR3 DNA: TGTGCCAGCAGTTATCTCTATGGCTACACCTTC
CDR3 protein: CASSYLYGYTF

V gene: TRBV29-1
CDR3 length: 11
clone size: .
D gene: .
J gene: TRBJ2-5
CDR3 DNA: TGCAGCGTTGATACGCAAGAGACCCAGTACTTC
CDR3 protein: CSVDTQETQYF

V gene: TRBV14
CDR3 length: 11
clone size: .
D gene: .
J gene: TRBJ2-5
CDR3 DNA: TGTGCCAGCAGCCACGGGGGCGACCAGTACTTC
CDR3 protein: CASSHGGDQYF

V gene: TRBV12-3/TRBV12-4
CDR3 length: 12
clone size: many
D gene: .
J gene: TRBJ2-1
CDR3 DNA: TGTGCCAGCAGCGTAGGGTTACATGAGCAGTTCTTC
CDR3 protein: CASSVGLHEQFF

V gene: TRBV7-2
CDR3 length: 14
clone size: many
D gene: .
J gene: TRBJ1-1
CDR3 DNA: TGTGCCAGCAGCTCGATGGGGGGGGGCACTGAAGCTTTCTTT
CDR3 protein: CASSSMGGGTEAFF

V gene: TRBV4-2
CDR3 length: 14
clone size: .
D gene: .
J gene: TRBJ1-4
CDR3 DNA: TGTGCCAGCAGCCAGGGAAAAGTAAATGAAAAACTGTTTTTT
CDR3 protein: CASSQGKVNEKLFF

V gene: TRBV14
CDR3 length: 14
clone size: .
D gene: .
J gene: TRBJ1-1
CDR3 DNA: TGTGCCAGCAGCCTATCCAAGGGGGGCACTGAAGCTTTCTTT
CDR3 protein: CASSLSKGGTEAFF

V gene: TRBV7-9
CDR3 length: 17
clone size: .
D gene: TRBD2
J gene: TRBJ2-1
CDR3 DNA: TGTGCCAACAGCTTAGGGGTAGCGGGGGGCAACTACAATGAGCAGTTCTTC
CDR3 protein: CANSLGVAGGNYNEQFF

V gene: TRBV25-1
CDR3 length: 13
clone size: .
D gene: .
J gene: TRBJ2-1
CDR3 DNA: TGTGCCAACATTCAAACAGCGGGTCGCGAGCAGTTCTTC
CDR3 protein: CANIQTAGREQFF

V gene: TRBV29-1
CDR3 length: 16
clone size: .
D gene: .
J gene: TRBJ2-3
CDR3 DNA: TGCAGCGTTGAGAAGTCAGGACGACCCAGCACAGATACGCAGTATTTT
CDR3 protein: CSVEKSGRPSTDTQYF

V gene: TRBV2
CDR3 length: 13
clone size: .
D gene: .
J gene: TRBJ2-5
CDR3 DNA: TGTGCCAGCCGGGGCAAGACCCTAGAGACCCAGTACTTC
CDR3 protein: CASRGKTLETQYF

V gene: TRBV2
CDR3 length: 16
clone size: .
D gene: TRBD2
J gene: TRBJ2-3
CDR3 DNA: TGTGCCAGCAACCCCCCGGTAGCGGGGGACAGAGATACGCAGTATTTT
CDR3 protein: CASNPPVAGDRDTQYF

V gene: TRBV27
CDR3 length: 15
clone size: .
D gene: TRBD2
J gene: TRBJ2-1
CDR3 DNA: TGTGCCAGCAGTTCGCTAGCGGGGGGCTCGATGGGGCAGTTCTTC
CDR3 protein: CASSSLAGGSMGQFF

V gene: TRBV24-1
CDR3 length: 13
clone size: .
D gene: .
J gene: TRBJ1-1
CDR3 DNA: TGTGCCACCAGTGACCCCAGGGCAGCTGAAGCTTTCTTT
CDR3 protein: CATSDPRAAEAFF

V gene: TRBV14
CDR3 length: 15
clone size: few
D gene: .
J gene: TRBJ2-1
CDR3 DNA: TGTGCCAGCAGGCCTAGGGGTCTGGGGTACAATGAGCAGTTCTTC
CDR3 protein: CASRPRGLGYNEQFF

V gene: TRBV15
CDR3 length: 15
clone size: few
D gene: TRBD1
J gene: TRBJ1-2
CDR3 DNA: TGTGCCACCAGCAGAGATCGGGACAGCCACTACGGCTACACCTTC
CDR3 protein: CATSRDRDSHYGYTF

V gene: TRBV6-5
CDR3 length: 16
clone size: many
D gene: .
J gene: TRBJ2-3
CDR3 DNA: TGTGCCAGCAGTTACTCCAGGACGGCTGACACAGATACGCAGTATTTT
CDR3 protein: CASSYSRTADTDTQYF

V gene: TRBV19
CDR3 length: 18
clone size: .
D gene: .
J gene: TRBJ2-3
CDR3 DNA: TGTGCCAGTAGTATCAAGATTATATCGGACCGCCGCACAGATACGCAGTATTTT
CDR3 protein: CASSIKIISDRRTDTQYF

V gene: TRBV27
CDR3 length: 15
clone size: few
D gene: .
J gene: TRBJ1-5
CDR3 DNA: TGTGCCAGCAGTTCCTCCTCTTATAGCAATCAGCCCCAGCATTTT
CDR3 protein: CASSSSSYSNQPQHF

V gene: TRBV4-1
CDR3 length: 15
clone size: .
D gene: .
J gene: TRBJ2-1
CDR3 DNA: TGCGCCAGCAGCCAAGAAAGGACCGGGTACAATGAGCAGTTCTTC
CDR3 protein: CASSQERTGYNEQFF

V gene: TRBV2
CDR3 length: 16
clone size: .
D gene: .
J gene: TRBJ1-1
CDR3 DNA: TGTGCCAGCAGGAGGCGGGCTAATTCGGGAAAGACTGAAGCTTTCTTT
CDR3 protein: CASRRRANSGKTEAFF

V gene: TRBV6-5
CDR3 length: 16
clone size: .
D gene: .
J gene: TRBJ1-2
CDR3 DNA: TGTGCCACCGACCCATACGGTTTAGGAGGGGCCTATGGCTACACCTTC
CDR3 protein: CATDPYGLGGAYGYTF

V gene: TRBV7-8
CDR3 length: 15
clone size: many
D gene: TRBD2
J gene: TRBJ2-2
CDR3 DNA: TGTGCCAGCCGGGGGGAGGGAGCGAACACCGGGGAGCTGTTTTTT
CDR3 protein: CASRGEGANTGELFF

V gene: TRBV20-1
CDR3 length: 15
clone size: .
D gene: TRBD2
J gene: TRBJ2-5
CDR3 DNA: TGCAGTGCTAGAGATTTGAATAGCGGGGCAGAGACCCAGTACTTC
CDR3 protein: CSARDLNSGAETQYF

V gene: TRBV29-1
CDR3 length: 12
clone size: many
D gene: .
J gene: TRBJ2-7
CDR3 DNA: TGCAGCGTTGAAATGGAGAGGGGCGAGCAGTACTTC
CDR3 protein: CSVEMERGEQYF

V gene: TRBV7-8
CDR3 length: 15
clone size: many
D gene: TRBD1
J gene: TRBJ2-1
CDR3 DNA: TGTGCCAGCAGCCCGCGACAGGGCGCTTACAATGAGCAGTTCTTC
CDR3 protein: CASSPRQGAYNEQFF

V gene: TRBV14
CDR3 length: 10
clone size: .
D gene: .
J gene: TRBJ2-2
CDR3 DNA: TGTGCCAGCGGGAACGGGGAGCTGTTTTTT
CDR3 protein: CASGNGELFF

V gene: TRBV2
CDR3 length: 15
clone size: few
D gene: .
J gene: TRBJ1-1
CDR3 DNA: TGTGCCAGCAGTTTCTCCCGGGACAAACCAACAGAAGCTTTCTTT
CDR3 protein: CASSFSRDKPTEAFF

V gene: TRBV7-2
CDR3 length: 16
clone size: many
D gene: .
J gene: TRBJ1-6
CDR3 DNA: TGTGCCAGCAGCTTAGGACAGACTGCCTATAATTCACCCCTCCACTTT
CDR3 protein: CASSLGQTAYNSPLHF

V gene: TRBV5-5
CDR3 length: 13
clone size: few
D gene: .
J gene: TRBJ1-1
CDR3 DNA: TGTGCCAGCAGCTCGGACAGTGACACTGAAGCTTTCTTT
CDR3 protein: CASSSDSDTEAFF

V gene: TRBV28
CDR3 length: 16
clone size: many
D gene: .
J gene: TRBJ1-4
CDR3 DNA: TGTGCCAGCAGTTTTGGTTTGGACTCGACCGTTGAAAAACTGTTTTTT
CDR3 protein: CASSFGLDSTVEKLFF

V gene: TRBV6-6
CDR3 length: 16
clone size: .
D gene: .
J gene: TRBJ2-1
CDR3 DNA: TGTGCCAGCAGTGGGTCGATGGGGGTAACCTACAATGAGCAGTTCTTC
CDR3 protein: CASSGSMGVTYNEQFF

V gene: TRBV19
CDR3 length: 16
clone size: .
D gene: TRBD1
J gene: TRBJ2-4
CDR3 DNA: TGTGCCAGTAGTTCCTGGACAGGAGTAGCCAAAAACATTCAGTACTTC
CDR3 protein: CASSSWTGVAKNIQYF

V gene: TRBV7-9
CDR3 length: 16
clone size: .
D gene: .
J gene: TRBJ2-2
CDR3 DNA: TGTGCCAGCAGCTTAAGGGACGGATCGAACACCGGGGAGCTGTTTTTT
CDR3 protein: CASSLRDGSNTGELFF

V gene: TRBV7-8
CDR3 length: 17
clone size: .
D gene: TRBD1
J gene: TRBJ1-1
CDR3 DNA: TGTGCCAGCAGCTCTCACCGGGACAGGGGGATCCGCACTGAAGCTTTCTTT
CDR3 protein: CASSSHRDRGIRTEAFF

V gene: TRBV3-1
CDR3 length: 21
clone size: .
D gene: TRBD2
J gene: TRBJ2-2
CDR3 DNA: TGTGCCAGCAGCCAAGATCCTCCGGGACTAGCGGGGGGGCCACACACCGGGGAGCTGTTTTTT
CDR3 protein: CASSQDPPGLAGGPHTGELFF

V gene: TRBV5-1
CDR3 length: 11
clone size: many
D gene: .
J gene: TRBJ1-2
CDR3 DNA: TGCGCCAGCAGCTTGGCCACTGGCTACACCTTC
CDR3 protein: CASSLATGYTF

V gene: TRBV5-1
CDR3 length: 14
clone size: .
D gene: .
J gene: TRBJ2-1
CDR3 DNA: TGCGCCAGCAGAGGAGAGGGATTCGGCAATGAGCAGTTCTTC
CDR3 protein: CASRGEGFGNEQFF